A selection of T cell receptor beta chains follows, all from one sample in a study of regulatory T cells in long-lasting Graves disease. TCRdb re-called the multiplex PCR reads with MiXCR, one entry per CDR3 protein. The table lists 560,000 or so distinct CDR3 sequences, roughly a sixth of them singletons. These data were also reused for a study on T cells in Graves' hyperthyroidism and ophthalmopathy.

Sequenced material: peripheral blood mononuclear cells (PBMCs), taken at new diagnosis, from a patient treated with antithyroid drugs. All receptors come from a young man with Graves disease. The CDR3 runs from the conserved cysteine through the conserved F or W. The D gene is left open where the match is weak. Clone size is given for some rows only: seen once, a few or many times, or a class if the clone is expanded.

TRBJ1-2 | TRBV28 | NA | TRBD1 | CASSTNRDRDYGYTF | TGTGCCAGCAGTACCAACCGGGACAGGGACTATGGCTACACCTTC
TRBJ1-1 | TRBV6-2/TRBV6-3 | many | TRBD1 | CASLWGQMNTEAFF | TGTGCCAGCCTGTGGGGACAGATGAACACTGAAGCTTTCTTT
TRBJ2-5 | TRBV12-3/TRBV12-4 | many | NA | CASSGDSISETQYF | TGTGCCAGCAGTGGAGATTCGATATCGGAGACCCAGTACTTC
TRBJ2-5 | TRBV12-3/TRBV12-4 | many | NA | CASSPGTGRFPQYF | TGTGCCAGCAGTCCCGGGACGGGGCGGTTTCCCCAGTACTTC
TRBJ1-2 | TRBV4-1 | few | NA | CASRPTGNYGYTF | TGCGCCAGCAGACCCACAGGGAACTATGGCTACACCTTC
TRBJ1-4 | TRBV5-1 | many | NA | CASSLEDGTRKLFF | TGCGCCAGCAGCCTAGAAGACGGAACCCGAAAACTGTTTTTT
TRBJ1-4 | TRBV7-9 | NA | NA | CASSQGGDEKLFF | TGTGCCAGCAGCCAAGGTGGGGACGAAAAACTGTTTTTT
TRBJ1-1 | TRBV30 | many | TRBD1 | CAWSEWDRGYKSTEAFF | TGTGCCTGGTCAGAATGGGACAGGGGATACAAGAGCACTGAAGCTTTCTTT
TRBJ1-3 | TRBV6-1 | NA | NA | CASILTFGNTIYF | TGTGCCAGCATTTTGACCTTCGGAAACACCATATATTTT
TRBJ1-6 | TRBV12-3/TRBV12-4 | many | NA | CASSLAPGTISPLHF | TGTGCCAGCAGTTTAGCGCCCGGGACCATTTCACCCCTCCACTTT
TRBJ1-5 | TRBV2 | NA | NA | CASSDPWDGSYQPQHF | TGTGCCAGCAGTGATCCTTGGGACGGAAGTTATCAGCCCCAGCATTTT
TRBJ1-1 | TRBV19 | few | NA | CASTLGGHLFGTEAFF | TGTGCCAGTACCCTAGGGGGACACCTATTCGGGACTGAAGCTTTCTTT
TRBJ1-5 | TRBV12-3/TRBV12-4 | NA | NA | CASREGGLGRSNQPQHF | TGTGCCAGCAGGGAGGGGGGGCTAGGTCGTTCCAATCAGCCCCAGCATTTT
TRBJ1-3 | TRBV28 | NA | NA | CAHAGYGSGNTIYF | TGTGCCCACGCGGGGTACGGCTCTGGAAACACCATATATTTT
TRBJ2-3 | TRBV24-1 | few | NA | CATSRTFTDTQYF | TGTGCCACCAGTCGGACTTTCACAGATACGCAGTATTTT
TRBJ2-7 | TRBV2 | many | TRBD2 | CASSEAMITSGRADPYEQYF | TGTGCCAGCAGTGAAGCGATGATAACTAGCGGGAGGGCCGATCCTTACGAGCAGTACTTC
TRBJ1-1 | TRBV3-1 | NA | NA | CASSGPKAFF | TGTGCCAGCAGCGGTCCTAAGGCTTTCTTT
TRBJ2-1 | TRBV7-9 | NA | NA | CASSLIGGGNNEQFF | TGTGCCAGCAGCTTAATTGGTGGGGGGAACAATGAGCAGTTCTTC
TRBJ2-3 | TRBV5-1 | few | NA | CASSFFPKDTQYF | TGCGCCAGCAGCTTTTTCCCCAAGGATACGCAGTATTTT
TRBJ2-3 | TRBV20-1 | few | NA | CSANERTDTQYF | TGCAGTGCCAATGAGCGGACAGATACGCAGTATTTT
TRBJ2-7 | TRBV7-9 | many | NA | CASSQGNGFYEQYF | TGTGCCAGCAGCCAAGGCAACGGATTCTACGAGCAGTACTTC
TRBJ1-1 | TRBV6-1 | many | NA | CASIPGVNTEAFF | TGTGCCAGCATCCCCGGGGTCAACACTGAAGCTTTCTTT
TRBJ1-6 | TRBV6-1 | many | NA | CASSGTAAASPLHF | TGTGCCAGCAGTGGGACCGCCGCGGCTTCACCCCTCCACTTT
TRBJ2-7 | TRBV7-9 | NA | NA | CASSAGTFYEQYF | TGTGCCAGCAGCGCGGGAACTTTCTACGAGCAGTACTTC
TRBJ2-1 | TRBV28 | many | TRBD1 | CASSPRDRYYHWKQFF | TGTGCCAGCAGTCCCAGGGACAGGTATTATCATTGGAAGCAGTTCTTC
TRBJ1-3 | TRBV7-6 | NA | NA | CASSFRGGDTIYF | TGTGCCAGCAGCTTCCGGGGGGGCGACACCATATATTTT
TRBJ2-3 | TRBV5-1 | few | TRBD2 | CASSLDNSGSWSDTQYF | TGTGCCAGCAGCTTGGATAATAGCGGGAGTTGGTCAGATACGCAGTATTTT
TRBJ2-7 | TRBV27 | many | NA | CASAPASYAYEQYF | TGTGCCAGCGCTCCCGCATCATACGCCTACGAGCAGTACTTC
TRBJ2-1 | TRBV28 | many | TRBD1 | CASRPGQADNEQFF | TGTGCCAGCAGACCCGGACAGGCCGACAATGAGCAGTTCTTC
TRBJ2-3 | TRBV11-2 | few | TRBD2 | CASSLDPGGRAWYTQYF | TGTGCCAGCAGCTTAGATCCGGGGGGGAGGGCCTGGTATACGCAGTATTTT
TRBJ2-6 | TRBV29-1 | few | TRBD1 | CSVLGQGAEGANVLTF | TGCAGTGTCCTGGGACAGGGGGCGGAGGGGGCCAACGTCCTGACTTTC
TRBJ2-7 | TRBV20-1 | few | NA | CSARDLFGNTYEQYF | TGCAGTGCTAGAGATCTCTTCGGCAATACCTACGAGCAGTACTTC
TRBJ2-1 | TRBV6-1 | many | NA | CASTQGPNGYNEQFF | TGTGCCAGCACCCAGGGACCTAATGGGTACAATGAGCAGTTCTTC
TRBJ2-1 | TRBV29-1 | few | NA | CSVLFRGSSYNEQFF | TGCAGCGTTCTTTTTAGGGGAAGCTCCTACAATGAGCAGTTCTTC
TRBJ2-5 | TRBV20-1 | NA | NA | CSARVPGMETQYF | TGCAGTGCTAGAGTACCAGGGATGGAGACCCAGTACTTC
TRBJ2-7 | TRBV11-3 | NA | NA | CASSLSLGYEQYF | TGTGCCAGCAGCTTATCTCTGGGCTACGAGCAGTACTTC
TRBJ1-1 | TRBV12-3/TRBV12-4 | many | NA | CASDEGPGEAFF | TGTGCCAGCGATGAGGGTCCGGGTGAAGCTTTCTTT
TRBJ2-2 | TRBV9 | NA | TRBD2 | CASSVTGSGANTGELFF | TGTGCCAGCAGCGTCACGGGAAGCGGGGCGAACACCGGGGAGCTGTTTTTT
TRBJ1-2 | TRBV9 | NA | TRBD1 | CASSVAGTGASGYTF | TGTGCCAGCAGCGTCGCAGGGACAGGTGCCTCTGGCTACACCTTC
TRBJ2-3 | TRBV27 | few | NA | CASSLNHEDTQYF | TGTGCCAGCAGTTTAAATCATGAGGATACGCAGTATTTT